This T cell receptor (beta chain) was recorded in a study of T cells in Graves' hyperthyroidism and ophthalmopathy. Study results and caveats: The blood repertoire included most of the expanded thyroid clonotypes above 0.001.

Uncontrolled infections, other autoimmune diseases, pregnancy or lactation led to exclusion of patients. RNA transcripts provided the source from which TCR beta CDR3 regions were amplified. HTBI primers drove first-round RT-PCR of the TCR CDR3. Each CDR3 protein is one row after TCRdb ran MiXCR on the multiplex PCR reads. The sample contains fewer than 900,000 distinct CDR3 sequences, about a sixth of which appear only once. This clonotype showed up many times. Its cognate antigen is unknown. This sequence was found in a man younger than 35 with Graves' hyperthyroidism. The sequencing sample was made of blood.

The CDR3 region is CASSLHRLAVEQFF. In nucleotides, the CDR3 is TGTGCCAGCAGTCTCCACCGGCTAGCGGTTGAGCAGTTCTTC. The chain joins TRBV6-1 to TRBJ2-1, with TRBD2 matching over 7 bases. CDR1 MNHNS and CDR2 SASEGT come from the germline V gene. The CDR3 loop spans 14 amino acids. The V gene end was trimmed by 5 bases and the J gene end by 9 bases; junction bases not matched to a gene: 10.